This T cell receptor (beta chain) was captured by sequencing in a study of T cells expressing NK-cell markers. In regard to this clonotype: The antigen is undetermined.

Generation of TCR beta cDNA was performed by 5'RACE template switching incorporating UMIs. TCRdb re-called the 5' RACE reads, yielding one record per CDR3 amino acid sequence without DNA. The repertoire table contains 250,000 to 300,000 distinct CDR3 sequences. Study-wide results and limits: In a group of several donors, dominant NKG2C+ clonotypes represented about 1.0-8% of CD8+ T cells.

The sequence was obtained from a woman aged 18-70 years in good health. The sequenced sample consisted of blood T cells: a sorted CD56 or NKG2C T cell subset, CD4+ or CD8+ T cells, or bulk PBMC T cells (not recorded which).

The CDR3 sequence: CASSTPSSTDTQYF. The chain couples TRBV5-4 to TRBJ2-3. CDR3 length: 14 amino acids. Germline CDR1 is SGHNT and CDR2 is YYREEE (reference sequence).